The 10 T cell receptor beta chains given below trace back to one sample, sequenced in a study of blood T cell repertoires in COVID-19 (dated by TCRdb to the early 2020s). The library was prepared using the immunoSEQ multiplex PCR assay. TCRdb re-hosts the immuneACCESS table, in-frame sequences only. Its copies lack some clones; in the studies checked, an unresolved V gene accounts for under half of them, and the cause for the rest is not known. The sample yields about 300,000 clones; about nine tenths were counted once. The ten largest clones add up to less than 11% of the sample. Sequencing was performed on PBMCs or T cells enriched from blood (not recorded which). Receptor source: a young woman who had recovered from COVID-19.

This clone was counted once. V gene TRBV21-1 combines with J gene TRBJ2-6; TRBD1, the table's D call, lacks a check against the DNA. TRBV21-1 is a listed pseudogene. CDR3 size: 21 residues. The CDR3 coding sequence is TGTGCCAGCAGCCCAAAAGCTCCGGGACAGGGGGGCTCTACTGGGGCCAACGTCCTGACTTTC. Translated, it gives CASSPKAPGQGGSTGANVLTF.

This rearrangement joins TRBV2 to TRBJ1-1, with 9 positions matching TRBD1. The CDR3 has 15 residues. Germline loops: CDR1 SNHLY, CDR2 FYNNEI. V lost 4 bases and J lost 4; bases outside the gene matches: 7. The chain's CDR3 is CASSGGTGKGTEAFF. CDR3 bases: TGTGCCAGCAGTGGGGGGACAGGGAAGGGCACTGAAGCTTTCTTT.

V usage is TRBV10-2 and J usage is TRBJ2-1, with a tentative D call TRBD1 (7 bases). The CDR3 spans 13 residues. Germline loops: CDR1 WSHSY, CDR2 SAAADI. Trimming left V 6 bases short and J 6 bases short, with 12 bases between. The CDR3 DNA sequence: TGCGCCAGCAGGGCAGGGGGGATCAATGAGCAGTTCTTC. Its translation: CASRAGGINEQFF.

This chain uses TRBV3-1 (or the pseudogene TRBV3-2) with TRBJ2-3, with 7 nucleotides matching TRBD2. The V segment lost 1 base and the J segment 1 base; nucleotides outside the gene matches: 8. This CDR3 has 17 amino acids. Germline assignment: CDR1 LGHDT and CDR2 YNNKEL (reference sequence). CDR3 coding DNA: TGTGCCAGCAGCCAAGTTTGGGAGGGGCGAGGCACAGATACGCAGTATTTT. It codes for CASSQVWEGRGTDTQYF.

This chain joins TRBV24-1 and TRBJ2-3; TRBD2 agrees at 8 bases. The CDR3 runs 16 residues. V shed 6 bases, J shed 1 base, and the junction held 8 bases outside the gene matches. The germline V gene has CDR1 KGHDR and CDR2 SFDVKD. This chain's CDR3 is CATSWSAREGTDTQYF. CDR3 nucleotide sequence: TGTGCCACCAGTTGGTCAGCGCGGGAGGGCACAGATACGCAGTATTTT.

This sequence joins TRBV3-1 (or the pseudogene TRBV3-2) and TRBJ2-3; weak D call: TRBD1 (5 bases). V was trimmed by 1 base and J by 9 bases, leaving 23 bases between them. This CDR3 region has 17 residues. Per germline, CDR1 LGHDT and CDR2 YNNKEL (reference sequence). In nucleotides, the CDR3 is TGTGCCAGCAGCCAAGGGGGCAGACCCTCGACGGAAAGAACGCAGTATTTT. The encoded protein is CASSQGGRPSTERTQYF.

This clone has a single count. The rearrangement uses TRBV30 and TRBJ2-5; 7 bases map to TRBD1. Germline trimming cut 1 base from V and 1 base from J; bases unmatched to any gene: 6. The CDR3 runs 15 residues. Germline-derived CDR1 and CDR2 are GTSNPN and SVGIG (reference sequence). The CDR3 here is CAWSELGTVQETQYF. CDR3 bases: TGTGCCTGGAGTGAGTTGGGGACAGTCCAAGAGACCCAGTACTTC.

The genes are TRBV5-6 and TRBJ2-7, with D possibly matching TRBD1 (6 bases). Deletions cut 1 base from V and 0 bases from J, with 14 bases between. This CDR3 is built from 16 residues. Germline V gene lookup returns CDR1 SGHDT and CDR2 YYEEEE. In nucleotides, the CDR3 is TGTGCCAGCAGCTTGACAGGGCCGGTGTTCTCCTACGAGCAGTACTTC. It codes for CASSLTGPVFSYEQYF.

This chain uses TRBV7-9 with TRBJ2-7; 10 nucleotides line up with TRBD1. V lost 5 bases to trimming and J lost 3 bases; unmatched junction nucleotides: 10. The CDR3 is 16 amino acids. The germline V gene has CDR1 SEHNR and CDR2 FQNEAQ (reference sequence). The CDR3 DNA reads TGTGCCAGCAGCCGCGATGCCGGGACAGGGGTCTACGAGCAGTACTTC. Protein product: CASSRDAGTGVYEQYF.

The V call is TRBV6-5, the J call TRBJ1-2; the D gene is possibly TRBD1 (5 bases). The V end was cut by 8 bases, the J end by 4 bases, with 20 bases between. Germline V gene sequence: CDR1 MNHEY, CDR2 SVGAGI. This CDR3 has 15 amino acids. Written as DNA, the CDR3 is TGTGCCAGCTGCTCTGGGGGAGGGGTATCCTATGGCTACACCTTC. It translates to CASCSGGGVSYGYTF.